This is a list of T cell receptor beta chains from one sample in a study of CD4 and CD8 cells across lung adenocarcinoma regions. Via MiXCR, TCRdb re-called the PCR reads, giving one row per CDR3 protein. Here the sample spans some 27,000 distinct CDR3 sequences, 53% being singletons. Sequencing input: CD8+ T cells from the center of a lung tumor. Receptors originate from a male donor with lung adenocarcinoma. The CD4 and CD8 labels of this study may be unreliable. Both conserved end residues are part of each CDR3. D genes are given only for firm matches. Clone size is not always given. Where it is, it says once, few, many or a class for expanded clones.

V gene: TRBV6-1
clone size: few
D gene: TRBD1
J gene: TRBJ2-3
CDR3 protein: CARGEGGGGPETQYF
CDR3 DNA: TGTGCCAGGGGTGAAGGGGGCGGCGGCCCAGAGACGCAGTATTTT

V gene: TRBV6-1
clone size: NA
D gene: NA
J gene: TRBJ2-5
CDR3 protein: CASSEKAGRGGRDQEIQYF
CDR3 DNA: TGTGCCAGCAGTGAAAAGGCGGGGCGCGGGGGCCGTGACCAAGAGATCCAGTACTTC

V gene: TRBV5-5
clone size: many
D gene: NA
J gene: TRBJ2-3
CDR3 protein: CASSLTGSSTDTQYF
CDR3 DNA: TGTGCCAGCAGCTTAACTGGGTCTAGCACAGATACGCAGTATTTT

V gene: TRBV10-3
clone size: NA
D gene: NA
J gene: TRBJ2-4
CDR3 protein: CAIATRGAKNTQYF
CDR3 DNA: TGTGCCATCGCAACTAGGGGGGCCAAAAACACTCAGTACTTC

V gene: TRBV27
clone size: few
D gene: NA
J gene: TRBJ2-7
CDR3 protein: CASSRARSGYEQYF
CDR3 DNA: TGTGCCAGTAGCCGGGCGCGTTCGGGCTACGAGCAGTACTTC

V gene: TRBV7-8
clone size: NA
D gene: NA
J gene: TRBJ2-3
CDR3 protein: CASSSLGARDTQYF
CDR3 DNA: TGTGCCAGCAGCTCTCTGGGAGCGAGAGATACGCAGTACTTT

V gene: TRBV7-2
clone size: NA
D gene: TRBD2
J gene: TRBJ2-7
CDR3 protein: CASSPGLAVYEQYF
CDR3 DNA: TGTGCCAGCAGTCCGGGACTAGCGGTGTACGAGCAGTACTTC

V gene: TRBV6-5
clone size: NA
D gene: NA
J gene: TRBJ2-2
CDR3 protein: CASSYSGHYTGELFF
CDR3 DNA: TGTGCCAGCAGTTACTCGGGACATTACACCGGGGAGCTGTTTTTT

V gene: TRBV7-6
clone size: medium-sized
D gene: TRBD2
J gene: TRBJ2-1
CDR3 protein: CASSFDSGSSFNEQFF
CDR3 DNA: TGTGCCAGCAGCTTTGATAGCGGGAGTAGTTTCAATGAGCAGTTCTTC

V gene: TRBV10-2
clone size: few
D gene: NA
J gene: TRBJ1-2
CDR3 protein: CASSGGWYGYTF
CDR3 DNA: TGCGCCAGCAGTGGGGGGTGGTATGGCTACACCTTC

V gene: TRBV6-1
clone size: medium-sized
D gene: NA
J gene: TRBJ2-1
CDR3 protein: CASRSNGEQFF
CDR3 DNA: TGTGCCAGCAGATCAAATGGGGAGCAGTTCTTC

V gene: TRBV10-2
clone size: NA
D gene: NA
J gene: TRBJ2-4
CDR3 protein: CARCGAPGLGGTNIQYF
CDR3 DNA: TGCGCCAGGTGTGGCGCTCCGGGGCTGGGAGGAACAAACATTCAGTACTTC

V gene: TRBV6-1
clone size: NA
D gene: NA
J gene: TRBJ2-4
CDR3 protein: CASSEAGAKEIQYF
CDR3 DNA: TGTGCCAGCAGTGAAGCAGGGGCAAAAGAGATTCAGTACTTC

V gene: TRBV6-1
clone size: NA
D gene: TRBD1
J gene: TRBJ2-2
CDR3 protein: CASDTGGDTGELFF
CDR3 DNA: TGTGCCAGCGACACAGGGGGTGACACCGGGGAGCTGTTTTTT

V gene: TRBV6-1
clone size: many
D gene: NA
J gene: TRBJ1-6
CDR3 protein: CASSRTANSPLHF
CDR3 DNA: TGTGCCAGCAGTCGGACAGCCAATTCACCCCTCCACTTT

V gene: TRBV30
clone size: NA
D gene: NA
J gene: TRBJ1-2
CDR3 protein: CAWSSRGGYTF
CDR3 DNA: TGTGCCTGGAGTTCAAGGGGTGGCTACACCTTC

V gene: TRBV10-1
clone size: few
D gene: NA
J gene: TRBJ2-3
CDR3 protein: CASSDNPQETQYF
CDR3 DNA: TGCGCCAGCAGTGATAACCCTCAGGAGACGCAGTATTTC

V gene: TRBV6-1
clone size: few
D gene: TRBD2
J gene: TRBJ2-4
CDR3 protein: CASSENLAGDKYF
CDR3 DNA: TGTGCCAGCAGTGAAAATCTAGCGGGAGATAAATACTTC

V gene: TRBV20-1
clone size: NA
D gene: NA
J gene: TRBJ2-5
CDR3 protein: CSARDGAGQETQYF
CDR3 DNA: TGCAGTGCTAGAGATGGAGCGGGCCAAGAGACCCAGTACTTC

V gene: TRBV12-3/TRBV12-4
clone size: NA
D gene: TRBD2
J gene: TRBJ2-1
CDR3 protein: CASSLSGRVYNEQFF
CDR3 DNA: TGTGCCAGCAGCCTCAGCGGGAGAGTCTACAATGAGCAGTTCTTC

V gene: TRBV6-1
clone size: NA
D gene: NA
J gene: TRBJ2-3
CDR3 protein: CASRGGGGTDMQYF
CDR3 DNA: TGTGCCAGCAGGGGGGGGGGGGGCACAGACATGCAGTATTTT

V gene: TRBV6-1
clone size: many
D gene: NA
J gene: TRBJ2-6
CDR3 protein: CASSERAASSGANVLTF
CDR3 DNA: TGTGCCAGCAGTGAACGAGCGGCTAGCTCTGGGGCCAACGTCCTGACTTTC

V gene: TRBV10-3
clone size: NA
D gene: NA
J gene: TRBJ2-5
CDR3 protein: CAASLGGRNQNTQYF
CDR3 DNA: TGTGCCGCCAGCCTCGGGGGCCGAAACCAAAACACTCAGTACTTC

V gene: TRBV10-2
clone size: once
D gene: NA
J gene: TRBJ2-5
CDR3 protein: CAGRVCQDQDTQYF
CDR3 DNA: TGCGCGGGGCGCGTGTGCCAGGACCAAGACACCCAGTACTTC

V gene: TRBV5-1
clone size: once
D gene: TRBD2
J gene: TRBJ2-3
CDR3 protein: CASRGIGRGDAETQYF
CDR3 DNA: TGCGCCAGCAGGGGGATCGGGCGGGGGGACGCAGAGACCCAGTATTTT

V gene: TRBV4-1
clone size: many
D gene: TRBD2
J gene: TRBJ2-3
CDR3 protein: CASSQAGTNRGDTQYF
CDR3 DNA: TGCGCCAGCAGCCAAGCCGGGACTAACCGGGGGGATACGCAGTATTTT

V gene: TRBV6-1
clone size: once
D gene: NA
J gene: TRBJ2-5
CDR3 protein: CARGKGGRAPETQYF
CDR3 DNA: TGTGCCAGGGGCAAAGGGGGACGAGCGCCAGAGACGCAGTACTTT

V gene: TRBV7-2
clone size: NA
D gene: TRBD2
J gene: TRBJ2-5
CDR3 protein: CASSPRGSGRETQYF
CDR3 DNA: TGTGCCAGCAGCCCCCGGGGTAGCGGGAGAGAGACCCAGTACTTC

V gene: TRBV3-1
clone size: NA
D gene: TRBD2
J gene: TRBJ2-5
CDR3 protein: CASSPGGETQYF
CDR3 DNA: TGTGCCAGCAGCCCGGGGGGAGAGACCCAGTACTTC

V gene: TRBV6-1
clone size: many
D gene: NA
J gene: TRBJ2-7
CDR3 protein: CASSETAFPRFEQYF
CDR3 DNA: TGTGCCAGCAGTGAAACTGCGTTCCCTCGTTTCGAGCAGTACTTC

V gene: TRBV6-5
clone size: NA
D gene: NA
J gene: TRBJ2-4
CDR3 protein: CARGYRATDTQYF
CDR3 DNA: TGTGCCAGGGGTTACAGGGCCACAGACACTCAGTACTTC

V gene: TRBV6-5
clone size: large
D gene: TRBD2
J gene: TRBJ2-1
CDR3 protein: CASSYWGLAGSNEQFF
CDR3 DNA: TGTGCCAGCAGTTACTGGGGACTAGCGGGCTCGAATGAGCAGTTCTTC

V gene: TRBV10-1
clone size: medium-sized
D gene: TRBD2
J gene: TRBJ2-5
CDR3 protein: CASSHYTSGGRNRYF
CDR3 DNA: TGCGCCAGCAGCCATTACACTAGCGGAGGTCGGAACAGGTACTTC

V gene: TRBV24-1
clone size: once
D gene: NA
J gene: TRBJ2-3
CDR3 protein: CATSTGLDPTNTQYF
CDR3 DNA: TGTGCCACCAGTACGGGGCTTGATCCCACAAATACGCAGTACTTT

V gene: TRBV6-5
clone size: NA
D gene: NA
J gene: TRBJ2-2
CDR3 protein: CASSYETRAQFF
CDR3 DNA: TGTGCCAGCAGTTACGAGACTAGGGCGCAGTTTTTT

V gene: TRBV10-1
clone size: NA
D gene: NA
J gene: TRBJ2-3
CDR3 protein: CAGIDSHATDTQYF
CDR3 DNA: TGCGCCGGCATTGACAGCCATGCCACAGATACGCAGTACTTT

V gene: TRBV25-1
clone size: NA
D gene: TRBD2
J gene: TRBJ2-3
CDR3 protein: CASSEGGLAKNTQYF
CDR3 DNA: TGTGCCAGCAGTGAGGGGGGGTTAGCCAAAAATACGCAGTATTTC

V gene: TRBV6-1
clone size: NA
D gene: TRBD1
J gene: TRBJ2-3
CDR3 protein: CAGGEGGGRPDTQYF
CDR3 DNA: TGTGCCGGGGGTGAAGGGGGCGGCCGCCCAGATACGCAGTATTTT

V gene: TRBV27
clone size: NA
D gene: NA
J gene: TRBJ2-4
CDR3 protein: CASSLGANGIQYF
CDR3 DNA: TGTGCCAGCAGTTTAGGGGCCAATGGGATTCAGTACTTC

V gene: TRBV6-1
clone size: NA
D gene: NA
J gene: TRBJ2-1
CDR3 protein: CASSETWTANTKELFF
CDR3 DNA: TGTGCCAGCAGTGAAACGTGGACTGCGAACACCAAGGAGCTGTTTTTC

V gene: TRBV12-3/TRBV12-4
clone size: few
D gene: TRBD2
J gene: TRBJ2-1
CDR3 protein: CASSLGTSGGVQKYF
CDR3 DNA: TGTGCCAGCAGTTTAGGGACTAGCGGGGGGGTACAAAAGTACTTC

V gene: TRBV6-1
clone size: few
D gene: NA
J gene: TRBJ2-2
CDR3 protein: CASSRTFGTGELFF
CDR3 DNA: TGTGCCAGCAGTCGGACCTTTGGCACCGGGGAGCTGTTTTTT

V gene: TRBV11-3
clone size: many
D gene: NA
J gene: TRBJ2-3
CDR3 protein: CASSLDRSTQYF
CDR3 DNA: TGTGCCAGCAGCTTAGATCGAAGTACGCAGTATTTT

V gene: TRBV3-1
clone size: many
D gene: TRBD2
J gene: TRBJ2-1
CDR3 protein: CASSQGLAGVRLF
CDR3 DNA: TGTGCCAGCAGCCAAGGGCTAGCGGGAGTCCGGCTCTTC

V gene: TRBV12-3/TRBV12-4
clone size: few
D gene: NA
J gene: TRBJ2-4
CDR3 protein: CASAINIQYF
CDR3 DNA: TGTGCCAGCGCAATAAACATTCAGTACTTC